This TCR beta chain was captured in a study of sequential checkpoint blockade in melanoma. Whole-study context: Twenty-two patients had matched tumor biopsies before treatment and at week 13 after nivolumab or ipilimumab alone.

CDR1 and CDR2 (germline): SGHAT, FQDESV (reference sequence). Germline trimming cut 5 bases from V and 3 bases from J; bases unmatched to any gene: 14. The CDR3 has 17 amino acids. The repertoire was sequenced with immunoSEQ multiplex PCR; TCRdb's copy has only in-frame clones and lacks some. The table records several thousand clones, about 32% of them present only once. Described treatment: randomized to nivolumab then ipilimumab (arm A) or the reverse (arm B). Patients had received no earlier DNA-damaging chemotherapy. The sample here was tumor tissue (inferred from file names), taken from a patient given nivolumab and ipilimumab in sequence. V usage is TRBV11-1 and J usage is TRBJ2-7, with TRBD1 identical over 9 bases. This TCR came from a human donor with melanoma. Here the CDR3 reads CASSQGTGRNLYYEQYF. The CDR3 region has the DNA TGTGCCAGCAGCCAAGGGACAGGGAGAAACCTATACTACGAGCAGTACTTC.